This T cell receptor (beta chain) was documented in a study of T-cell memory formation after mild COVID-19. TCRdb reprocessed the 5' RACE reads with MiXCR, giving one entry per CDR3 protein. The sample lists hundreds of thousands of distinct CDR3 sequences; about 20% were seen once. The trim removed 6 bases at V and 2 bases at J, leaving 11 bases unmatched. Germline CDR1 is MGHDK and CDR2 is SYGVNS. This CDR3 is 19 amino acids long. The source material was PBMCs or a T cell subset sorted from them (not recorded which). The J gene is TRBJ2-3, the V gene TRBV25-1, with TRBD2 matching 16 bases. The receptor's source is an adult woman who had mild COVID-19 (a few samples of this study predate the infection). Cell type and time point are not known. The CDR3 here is CASSSSRGLAGGHTDTQYF. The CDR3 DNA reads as TGTGCCAGCAGCTCCTCCCGGGGACTAGCGGGGGGGCACACAGATACGCAGTATTTT.